The sequence of this T cell receptor beta chain was determined in a study of tumor and adjacent non-tumor tissue in lung cancer. In the study overall: Each sample yielded about 4.17 million productive TCRbeta reads on average. Study-wide results and limits: TCR diversity was significantly greater in tumor than normal lung tissue. Normal lung showed higher cumulative top 100 clone frequency than tumor. Shorter survival was associated with higher TCR diversity in tumors.

The library came from three nested PCR rounds adapted from ARM-PCR protocols. One entry per CDR3 protein results from TCRdb running MiXCR on the multiplex PCR reads. The sample lists some 100,000 distinct CDR3 sequences, about 63% occurring once. RNA was extracted from bulk tissue without any cell sorting. This non-tumor lung sample came from over 3 cm beyond the tumor edge. This CDR3 contains 15 residues. Looked up from germline, CDR1 is DFQATT and CDR2 is SNEGSKA (reference sequence). The junction had 8 bases not matched to a gene; V was cut back by 4 bases and J by 2 bases. Points on this clonotype: Its antigen is not identified.

The sample consisted of distant non-tumor lung tissue. V and J are TRBV20-1 and TRBJ1-2; TRBD1 matches 9 bases. This receptor was identified in a man between 60 and 75 years old with non-small cell lung cancer. CDR3 sequence (DNA): TGCAGTGCTAATCATGATACAGGGGGCAACTATGGCTACACCTTC. Protein product: CSANHDTGGNYGYTF.